This is a list of T cell receptor beta chains from one sample in a study of cytomegalovirus exposure and HLA in healthy donors. The repertoire was sequenced with immunoSEQ multiplex PCR; TCRdb's copy has only in-frame clones and lacks some. The data hold about 130,000 clones, with about 85% observed a single time. Sequencing used PBMCs. Receptor source: a boy younger than 18 in good health and CMV-seronegative. CDR3s include the opening cysteine and the closing phenylalanine or tryptophan. The D gene is left open where the match is weak. Only some rows state a clone size, as once, few, many or a class for expanded clones.

J	V	size	D	CDR3	DNA
TRBJ2-7	TRBV19	.	TRBD1	CASSPQQGEYEQYF	TGTGCCAGTAGTCCCCAACAGGGGGAGTACGAGCAGTACTTC
TRBJ2-2	TRBV7-2	.	.	CASSLTGAGELFF	TGTGCCAGCAGCTTAACCGGGGCCGGGGAGCTGTTTTTT
TRBJ1-2	TRBV5-4	.	.	CASRPQGRGRGYTF	TGTGCCAGCAGACCACAGGGCCGGGGTCGGGGCTACACCTTC
TRBJ2-1	TRBV4-1	.	TRBD2	CASSLPAGLPYNEQFF	TGCGCCAGCAGCCTTCCAGCGGGGCTACCCTACAATGAGCAGTTCTTC
TRBJ2-5	TRBV6-5	.	.	CANPGGHRETQYF	TGTGCCAACCCGGGGGGACATCGGGAGACCCAGTACTTC
TRBJ2-3	TRBV29-1	.	.	CSVPRTDTQYF	TGCAGCGTACCCAGAACAGATACGCAGTATTTT
TRBJ1-6	TRBV7-2	.	.	CASSSDKGAGPISPLHF	TGTGCCAGCAGCTCCGATAAAGGGGCAGGACCGATTTCACCCCTCCACTTT
TRBJ2-7	TRBV9	.	.	CASSVGPREIHEQYF	TGTGCCAGCAGCGTAGGTCCCAGGGAAATCCACGAGCAGTACTTC
TRBJ2-3	TRBV7-8	once	TRBD2	CASSPLAGSTDTQYF	TGTGCCAGCAGCCCACTAGCGGGATCCACAGATACGCAGTATTTT
TRBJ1-5	TRBV4-1	.	.	CASSQEISFRGNQPQHF	TGCGCCAGCAGCCAAGAGATATCATTTCGGGGCAATCAGCCCCAGCATTTT
TRBJ2-5	TRBV11-2	.	TRBD1	CASSSPGQGAETQYF	TGTGCCAGCAGCTCCCCGGGACAGGGTGCAGAGACCCAGTACTTC
TRBJ2-1	TRBV2	once	TRBD2	CASSFIAGLEQFF	TGTGCCAGCAGTTTCATAGCGGGATTAGAGCAGTTCTTC
TRBJ1-1	TRBV9	.	.	CASSVVRRQGDTEAFF	TGTGCCAGCAGCGTAGTCCGTCGGCAGGGCGACACTGAAGCTTTCTTT
TRBJ1-1	TRBV7-2	.	.	CASSLSTGMNTEAFF	TGTGCCAGCAGCTTATCCACAGGGATGAACACTGAAGCTTTCTTT
TRBJ2-3	TRBV9	.	.	CASSEGTSSTDTQYF	TGTGCCAGCAGCGAGGGGACTTCTAGCACAGATACGCAGTATTTT
TRBJ2-3	TRBV5-8	.	TRBD2	CASSVTQASGRRADTQYF	TGTGCCAGCAGCGTGACTCAGGCTAGCGGGAGAAGAGCAGATACGCAGTATTTT
TRBJ2-7	TRBV23-1	once	.	CASSQSQDRFSYEQYF	TGCGCCAGCAGTCAGTCCCAGGACAGATTCTCCTACGAGCAGTACTTC
TRBJ2-5	TRBV19	.	TRBD2	CASSRGVRETQYF	TGTGCCAGTAGTCGGGGGGTGAGGGAGACCCAGTACTTC
TRBJ2-7	TRBV5-1	.	TRBD2	CASTGVAGPPYEQYF	TGCGCCAGCACGGGGGTAGCGGGGCCGCCGTACGAGCAGTACTTC
TRBJ2-5	TRBV7-9	.	.	CASSLELRFQETQYF	TGTGCCAGCAGCTTAGAGCTCAGGTTCCAAGAGACCCAGTACTTC
TRBJ2-3	TRBV9	.	.	CASSPPRDFMADTQYF	TGTGCCAGCAGCCCCCCCAGGGACTTTATGGCAGATACGCAGTATTTT
TRBJ2-2	TRBV7-6	.	.	CASSLVLAGVNTGELFF	TGTGCCAGCAGCTTAGTTTTGGCAGGGGTTAACACCGGGGAGCTGTTTTTT
TRBJ2-7	TRBV27	.	TRBD1	CASSDPVRTGDREQYF	TGTGCCAGCAGCGACCCAGTTAGGACAGGGGATCGGGAGCAGTACTTC
TRBJ1-1	TRBV21-1	once	.	CASSKTGPEAFF	TGTGCCAGCAGCAAGACAGGGCCTGAAGCTTTCTTT
TRBJ1-1	TRBV5-4	.	.	CASSVQGLNTEAFF	TGTGCCAGCAGCGTTCAGGGATTGAACACTGAAGCTTTCTTT
TRBJ1-5	TRBV7-2	.	.	CASSLDGVGQPQHF	TGTGCCAGCAGCTTAGACGGGGTGGGTCAGCCCCAGCATTTT